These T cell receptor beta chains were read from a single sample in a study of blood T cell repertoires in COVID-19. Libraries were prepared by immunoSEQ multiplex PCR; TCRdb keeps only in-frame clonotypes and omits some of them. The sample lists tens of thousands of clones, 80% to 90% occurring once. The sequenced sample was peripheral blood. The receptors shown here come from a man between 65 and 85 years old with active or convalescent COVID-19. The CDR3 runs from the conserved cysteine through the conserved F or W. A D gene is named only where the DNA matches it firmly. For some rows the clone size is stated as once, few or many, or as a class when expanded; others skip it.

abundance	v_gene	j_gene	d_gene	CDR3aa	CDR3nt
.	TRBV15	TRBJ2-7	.	CATSRDPLPGEQYF	TGTGCCACCAGCAGAGATCCCCTCCCCGGTGAGCAGTACTTC
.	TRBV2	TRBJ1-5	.	CASTWGLSNQPQHF	TGTGCCAGCACTTGGGGACTAAGCAATCAGCCCCAGCATTTT
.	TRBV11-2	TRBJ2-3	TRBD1	CASSSSPGGDTQYF	TGTGCCAGCAGCTCCTCCCCAGGGGGAGATACGCAGTATTTT
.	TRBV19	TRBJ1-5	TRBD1	CASTPQGGRSYSNQPQHF	TGTGCCAGTACCCCACAGGGGGGAAGGTCTTATAGCAATCAGCCCCAGCATTTT
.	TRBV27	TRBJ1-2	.	CASSFRTSANYGYTF	TGTGCCAGCAGTTTTCGAACTAGCGCTAACTATGGCTACACCTTC
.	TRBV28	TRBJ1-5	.	CASRTTWAGRESNQPQHF	TGTGCCAGCAGAACCACCTGGGCAGGGAGGGAAAGCAATCAGCCCCAGCATTTT
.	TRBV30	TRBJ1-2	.	CAWAGVGYTF	TGTGCCTGGGCCGGGGTGGGCTACACCTTC
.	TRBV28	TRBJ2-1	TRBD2	CASSTRAGTSYNEQFF	TGTGCCAGCAGTACCCGAGCGGGGACCTCCTACAATGAGCAGTTCTTC
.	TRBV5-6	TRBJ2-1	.	CASSLVPIATFSYNEQFF	TGTGCCAGCAGCTTGGTTCCGATAGCTACTTTTTCCTACAATGAGCAGTTCTTC
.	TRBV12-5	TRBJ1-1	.	CASGLETGWTPEAFF	TGTGCTAGTGGTTTGGAAACAGGGTGGACCCCTGAAGCTTTCTTT
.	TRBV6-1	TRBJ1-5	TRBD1	CASSEGRGLRQPQHF	TGTGCCAGCAGTGAAGGCAGGGGGTTACGACAGCCCCAGCATTTT
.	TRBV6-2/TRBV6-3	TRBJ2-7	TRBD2	CASSYESLAGIYEQYF	TGTGCCAGCAGTTACGAGTCCCTAGCGGGAATCTACGAGCAGTACTTC
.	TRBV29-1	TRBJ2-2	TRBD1	CSVASGGVGTGELFF	TGCAGCGTTGCATCAGGGGGTGTGGGCACCGGGGAGCTGTTTTTT
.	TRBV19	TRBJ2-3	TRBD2	CASTQALAGWGDTQYF	TGTGCCAGTACCCAGGCACTAGCGGGGTGGGGAGATACGCAGTATTTT
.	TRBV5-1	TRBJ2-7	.	CASSLVGPEQYF	TGCGCCAGCAGCTTGGTTGGGCCCGAGCAGTACTTC
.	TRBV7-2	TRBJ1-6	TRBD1	CASSSTGGGSPLHF	TGTGCCAGCAGCTCAACAGGGGGCGGATCACCCCTCCACTTT
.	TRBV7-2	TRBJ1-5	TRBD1	CASSRTGGNQPQHF	TGTGCCAGCAGCCGTACAGGGGGGAATCAGCCCCAGCATTTT
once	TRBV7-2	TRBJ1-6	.	CASSSGSYNSPLHF	TGTGCCAGCAGCTCCGGCTCCTATAATTCACCCCTCCACTTT
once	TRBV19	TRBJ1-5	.	CASTGFYSNQPQHF	TGTGCCAGTACAGGGTTTTATAGCAATCAGCCCCAGCATTTT
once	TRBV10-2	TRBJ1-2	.	CASSEQGTGNYGYTF	TGCGCCAGCAGTGAACAGGGAACAGGGAACTATGGCTACACCTTC
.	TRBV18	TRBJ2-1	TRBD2	CASSPPIAGVGYNEQFF	TGTGCCAGCTCACCACCTATAGCGGGAGTGGGATACAATGAGCAGTTCTTC
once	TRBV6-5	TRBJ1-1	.	CASSLWQENTEAFF	TGTGCCAGCAGCCTCTGGCAGGAGAACACTGAAGCTTTCTTT
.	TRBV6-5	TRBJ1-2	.	CASSLDRKYGYTF	TGTGCCAGCAGCCTCGACAGGAAGTACGGCTACACCTTC
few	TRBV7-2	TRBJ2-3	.	CASSFQNEDTQYF	TGTGCCAGCAGCTTCCAAAACGAGGATACGCAGTATTTT
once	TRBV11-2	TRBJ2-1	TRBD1	CASRNPGTENNEQFF	TGTGCCAGCAGAAACCCCGGGACAGAGAACAATGAGCAGTTCTTC
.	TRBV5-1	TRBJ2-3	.	CASSTKQGPDTQYF	TGCGCCAGCAGCACCAAGCAGGGTCCAGATACGCAGTATTTT
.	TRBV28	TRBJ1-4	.	CASSHHSQTNEKLFF	TGTGCCAGCAGCCATCACAGCCAGACTAATGAAAAACTGTTTTTT
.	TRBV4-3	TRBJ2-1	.	CASSQEPSSNEQFF	TGCGCCAGCAGCCAAGAGCCGTCCAGCAATGAGCAGTTCTTC
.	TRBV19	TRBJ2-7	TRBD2	CASSSLAGGDYEQYF	TGTGCCAGTAGTTCTTTAGCGGGAGGTGACTACGAGCAGTACTTC
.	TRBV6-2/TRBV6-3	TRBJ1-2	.	CASSYAGVPGYTF	TGTGCCAGCAGTTACGCAGGGGTACCTGGCTACACCTTC
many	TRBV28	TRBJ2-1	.	CASSLVVESSYNEQFF	TGTGCCAGCAGTTTAGTCGTGGAGAGCTCCTACAATGAGCAGTTCTTC
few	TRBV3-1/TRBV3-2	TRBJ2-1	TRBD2	CASSQGTSGNVEQFF	TGTGCCAGCAGCCAAGGAACTAGCGGGAACGTTGAGCAGTTCTTC
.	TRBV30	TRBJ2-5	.	CAWSWGLGETQYF	TGTGCCTGGAGTTGGGGGCTGGGAGAGACCCAGTACTTC
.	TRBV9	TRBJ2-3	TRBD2	CASSVVTGGPGDTQYF	TGTGCCAGCAGCGTAGTCACGGGAGGGCCCGGAGATACGCAGTATTTT
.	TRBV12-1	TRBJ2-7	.	CASSLGGGRLDYEQYF	TGTGCCAGCAGCCTTGGAGGGGGCAGACTAGACTACGAGCAGTACTTC